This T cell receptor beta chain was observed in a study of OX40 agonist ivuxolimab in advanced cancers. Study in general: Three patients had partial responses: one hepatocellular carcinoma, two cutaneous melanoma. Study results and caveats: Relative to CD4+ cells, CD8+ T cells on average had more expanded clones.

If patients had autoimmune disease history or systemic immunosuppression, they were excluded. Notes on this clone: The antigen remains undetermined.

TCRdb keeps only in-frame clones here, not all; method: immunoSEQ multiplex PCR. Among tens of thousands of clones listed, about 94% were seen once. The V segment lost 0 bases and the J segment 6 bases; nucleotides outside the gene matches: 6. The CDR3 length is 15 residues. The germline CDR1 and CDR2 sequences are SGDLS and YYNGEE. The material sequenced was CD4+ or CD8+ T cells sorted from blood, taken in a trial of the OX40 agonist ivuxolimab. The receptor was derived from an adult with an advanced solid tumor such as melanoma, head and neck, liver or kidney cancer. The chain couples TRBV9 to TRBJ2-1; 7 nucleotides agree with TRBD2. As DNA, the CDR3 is TGTGCCAGCAGCGTAGTTGGACTAGGGCCCAATGAGCAGTTCTTC. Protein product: CASSVVGLGPNEQFF.